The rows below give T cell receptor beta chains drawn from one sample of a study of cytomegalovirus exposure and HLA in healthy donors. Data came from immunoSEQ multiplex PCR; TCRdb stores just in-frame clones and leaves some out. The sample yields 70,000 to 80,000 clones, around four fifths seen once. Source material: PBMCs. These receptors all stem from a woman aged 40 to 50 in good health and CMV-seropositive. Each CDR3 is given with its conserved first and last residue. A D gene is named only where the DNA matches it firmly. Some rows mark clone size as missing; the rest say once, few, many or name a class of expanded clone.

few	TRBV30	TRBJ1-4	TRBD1	CAWSGQGREKLFF	TGTGCCTGGAGTGGACAGGGGAGGGAAAAACTGTTTTTT
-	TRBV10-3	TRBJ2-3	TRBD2	CAISESGGGAIDTQYF	TGTGCCATCAGTGAGTCGGGCGGGGGGGCGATAGATACGCAGTATTTT
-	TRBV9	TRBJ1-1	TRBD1	CASSVGGTGEPEAFF	TGTGCCAGCAGCGTAGGGGGGACAGGGGAACCTGAAGCTTTCTTT
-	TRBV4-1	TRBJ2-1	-	CASSPFGGGISYNEQFF	TGCGCCAGCAGTCCCTTTGGTGGGGGGATTTCCTACAATGAGCAGTTCTTC
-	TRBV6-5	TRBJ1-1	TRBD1	CASIPTGRGLTEALF	TGTGCCAGCATCCCGACAGGGCGCGGGTTGACTGAAGCTCTCTTT
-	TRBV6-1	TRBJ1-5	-	CASSGRDQPQHF	TGTGCCAGCTCAGGGAGGGACCAGCCCCAGCATTTT
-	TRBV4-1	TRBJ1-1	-	CASSRGETEAFF	TGCGCCAGCAGCCGCGGTGAGACTGAAGCTTTCTTT
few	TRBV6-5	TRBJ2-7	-	CASSSVTYEQYF	TGTGCCAGCAGTTCGGTCACCTACGAGCAGTACTTC
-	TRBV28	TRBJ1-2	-	CARNQGGRIYGYTF	TGTGCCCGCAACCAGGGCGGCCGAATCTATGGCTACACCTTC
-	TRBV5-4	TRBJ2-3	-	CASSPRGRTDTQYF	TGTGCCAGCAGCCCACGGGGGAGGACAGATACGCAGTATTTT
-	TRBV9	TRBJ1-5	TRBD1	CASSAQDRVGQPQHF	TGTGCCAGCAGCGCGCAGGACAGGGTGGGTCAGCCCCAGCATTTT
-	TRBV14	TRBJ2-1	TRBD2	CASSQVGRGGYNEQFF	TGTGCCAGCAGCCAAGTAGGGCGGGGGGGATACAATGAGCAGTTCTTC
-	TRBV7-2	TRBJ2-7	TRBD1	CASSYPGGHYEQYF	TGTGCCAGCAGCTACCCAGGGGGCCACTACGAGCAGTACTTC
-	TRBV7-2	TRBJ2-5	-	CASSLAHQETQYF	TGTGCCAGCAGCTTGGCTCACCAAGAGACCCAGTACTTC
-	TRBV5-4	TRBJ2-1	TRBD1	CASSVGPSGGYNEQFF	TGTGCCAGCAGCGTAGGGCCCTCAGGGGGATACAATGAGCAGTTCTTC
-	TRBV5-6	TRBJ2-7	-	CASSLGQALGQYF	TGTGCCAGCAGCTTGGGGCAGGCCCTGGGGCAGTACTTC
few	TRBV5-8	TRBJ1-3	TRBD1	CASRLTGTHSGNTIYF	TGTGCCAGCAGGTTGACAGGGACACACTCTGGAAACACCATATATTTT
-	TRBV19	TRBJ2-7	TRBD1	CASSIGPGTGTYEQYF	TGTGCCAGTAGTATAGGACCCGGGACAGGGACCTACGAGCAGTACTTC
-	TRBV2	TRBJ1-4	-	CASRGQGYNEKLFF	TGTGCCAGCAGGGGGCAGGGATATAATGAAAAACTGTTTTTT
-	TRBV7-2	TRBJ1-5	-	CASSLGWQGQPQHF	TGTGCCAGCAGCTTAGGCTGGCAGGGCCAGCCCCAGCATTTT
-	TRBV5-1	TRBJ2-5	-	CASSSGTSQETQYF	TGCGCCAGCAGCTCCGGGACATCCCAAGAGACCCAGTACTTC
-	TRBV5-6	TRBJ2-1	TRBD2	CASSGLVAGGLPRNEQFF	TGTGCCAGCAGCGGCCTCGTCGCGGGGGGGCTCCCTCGCAATGAGCAGTTCTTC
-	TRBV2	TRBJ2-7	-	CASSIHEQYF	TGTGCCAGCTCTATCCACGAGCAGTACTTC
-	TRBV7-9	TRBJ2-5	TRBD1	CSSSSVNRGLETQYF	TGTTCCAGCAGCTCAGTGAACAGGGGGCTGGAGACCCAGTACTTC
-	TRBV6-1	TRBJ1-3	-	CASSEATGGSGNTIYF	TGTGCCAGCAGTGAAGCGACGGGGGGATCTGGAAACACCATATATTTT
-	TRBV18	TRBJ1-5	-	CASSPPVGDRQHF	TGTGCCAGCTCACCACCGGTTGGAGACAGGCAGCATTTT
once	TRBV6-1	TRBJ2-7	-	CASSDLYEQYF	TGTGCCAGCAGTGACCTCTACGAGCAGTACTTC
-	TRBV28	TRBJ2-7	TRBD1	CASSPPDRGDEQYF	TGTGCCAGCAGTCCACCGGACAGGGGGGATGAGCAGTACTTC
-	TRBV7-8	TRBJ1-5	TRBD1	CASSQDRVGNQPQHF	TGTGCCAGCAGCCAGGACAGGGTAGGCAATCAGCCCCAGCATTTT
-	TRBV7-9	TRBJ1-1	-	CASSLTPRDTEAFF	TGTGCCAGCAGCTTGACGCCCAGGGACACTGAAGCTTTCTTT
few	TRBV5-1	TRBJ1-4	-	CASSSGGRTNEKLFF	TGCGCCAGCAGCTCGGGGGGTCGAACTAATGAAAAACTGTTTTTT
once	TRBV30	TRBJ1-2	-	CAWSRSYGYTF	TGTGCCTGGAGTCGGTCCTATGGCTACACCTTC
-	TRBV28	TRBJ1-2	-	CASSLYRGWAYGYTF	TGTGCCAGCAGTTTATATCGGGGGTGGGCCTATGGCTACACCTTC
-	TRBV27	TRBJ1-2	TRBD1	CASSLSLVGTGGDYGYTF	TGTGCCAGCAGTTTATCTCTAGTGGGGACAGGAGGTGACTATGGCTACACCTTC
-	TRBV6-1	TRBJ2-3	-	CASRVGTPPTDTQYF	TGTGCCAGCAGGGTCGGGACTCCCCCTACAGATACGCAGTATTTT
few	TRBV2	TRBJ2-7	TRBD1	CASTRTGSEQYF	TGTGCCAGCACCCGGACAGGGAGCGAGCAGTACTTC
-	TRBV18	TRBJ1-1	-	CASSGGGTGMNTEAFF	TGTGCCAGCTCAGGGGGGGGCACAGGAATGAACACTGAAGCTTTCTTT
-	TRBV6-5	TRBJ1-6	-	CASTLVQGGQSPLHF	TGTGCCAGCACCCTGGTGCAGGGTGGTCAATCACCCCTCCACTTT
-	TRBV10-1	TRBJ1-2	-	CASSESGRCYGYTF	TGCGCCAGCAGTGAGTCCGGCAGGTGCTATGGCTACACCTTC
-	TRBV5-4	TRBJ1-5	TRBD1	CASRCVRQGFSNQPQHF	TGTGCCAGCAGATGCGTCCGACAGGGATTCAGCAATCAGCCCCAGCATTTT
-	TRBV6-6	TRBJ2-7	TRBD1	CASSYSGGQGYEQYF	TGTGCCAGCAGTTACTCGGGTGGACAGGGCTACGAGCAGTACTTC
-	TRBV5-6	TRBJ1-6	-	CASSLPGYNSPLHF	TGTGCCAGCAGCTTGCCAGGGTATAATTCACCCCTCCACTTT
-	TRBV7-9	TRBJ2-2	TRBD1	CASSSDRGNTGELFF	TGTGCCAGCAGCTCCGACAGGGGGAACACCGGGGAGCTGTTTTTT
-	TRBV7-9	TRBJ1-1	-	CASSRGGPMNTEAFF	TGTGCCAGCAGCAGAGGCGGGCCGATGAACACTGAAGCTTTCTTT
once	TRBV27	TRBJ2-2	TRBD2	CASSGTSGFANTGELFF	TGTGCCAGCAGCGGGACTAGCGGGTTCGCGAACACCGGGGAGCTGTTTTTT
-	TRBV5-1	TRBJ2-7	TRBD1	CASSLGQGSSYEQYF	TGCGCCAGCAGCTTGGGACAGGGGAGCTCCTACGAGCAGTACTTC
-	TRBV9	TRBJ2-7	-	CASSVGASDAYEQYF	TGTGCCAGCAGCGTAGGCGCCAGCGATGCCTACGAGCAGTACTTC
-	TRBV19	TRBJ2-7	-	CASSSTRIQGNEQYF	TGTGCCAGTAGCTCAACAAGGATACAGGGTAACGAGCAGTACTTC
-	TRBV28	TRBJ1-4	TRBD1	CASSSQGAGNEKLFF	TGTGCCAGCAGTAGCCAGGGGGCAGGTAATGAAAAACTGTTTTTT